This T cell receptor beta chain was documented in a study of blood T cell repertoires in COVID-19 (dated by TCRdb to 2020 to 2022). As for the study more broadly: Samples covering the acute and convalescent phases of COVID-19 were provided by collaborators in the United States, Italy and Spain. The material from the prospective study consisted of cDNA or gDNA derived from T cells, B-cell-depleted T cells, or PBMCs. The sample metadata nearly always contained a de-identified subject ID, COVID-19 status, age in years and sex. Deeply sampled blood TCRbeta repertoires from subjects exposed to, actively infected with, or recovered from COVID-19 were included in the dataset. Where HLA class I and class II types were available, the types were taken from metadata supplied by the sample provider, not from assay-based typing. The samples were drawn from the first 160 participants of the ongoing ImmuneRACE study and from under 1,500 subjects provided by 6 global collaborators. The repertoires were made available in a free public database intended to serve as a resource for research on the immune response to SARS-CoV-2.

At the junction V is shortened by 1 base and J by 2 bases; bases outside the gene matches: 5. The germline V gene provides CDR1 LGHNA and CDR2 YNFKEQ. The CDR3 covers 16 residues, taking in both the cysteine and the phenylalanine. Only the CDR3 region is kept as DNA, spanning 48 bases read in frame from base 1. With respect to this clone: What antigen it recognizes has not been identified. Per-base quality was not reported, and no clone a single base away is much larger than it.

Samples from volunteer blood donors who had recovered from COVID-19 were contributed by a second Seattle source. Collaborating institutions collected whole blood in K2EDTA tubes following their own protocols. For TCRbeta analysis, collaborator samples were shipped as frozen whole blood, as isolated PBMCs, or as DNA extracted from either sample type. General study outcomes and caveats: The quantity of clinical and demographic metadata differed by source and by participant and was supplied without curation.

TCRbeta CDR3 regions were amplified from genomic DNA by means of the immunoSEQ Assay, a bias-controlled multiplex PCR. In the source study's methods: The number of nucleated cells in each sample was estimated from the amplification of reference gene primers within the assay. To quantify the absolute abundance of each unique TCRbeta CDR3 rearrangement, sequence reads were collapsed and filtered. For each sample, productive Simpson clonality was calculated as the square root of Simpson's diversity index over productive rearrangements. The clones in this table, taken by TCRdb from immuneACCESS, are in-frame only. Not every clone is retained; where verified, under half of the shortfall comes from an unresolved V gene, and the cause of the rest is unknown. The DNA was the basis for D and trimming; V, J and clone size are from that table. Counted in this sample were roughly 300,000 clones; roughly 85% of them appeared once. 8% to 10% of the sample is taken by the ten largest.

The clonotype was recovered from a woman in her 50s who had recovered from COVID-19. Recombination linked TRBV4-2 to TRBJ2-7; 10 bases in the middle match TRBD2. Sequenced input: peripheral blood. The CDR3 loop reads CASSQAPAGGAYEQYF. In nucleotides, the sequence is TGTGCCAGCAGCCAAGCCCCAGCGGGAGGGGCCTACGAGCAGTACTTC.